There are a few counts of the clone carrying this TCR beta chain. This specimen belongs to a study of blood T cell repertoires in COVID-19. Turning to the study itself: COVID-19 samples, acute and convalescent, were from the United States, Italy and Spain. PBMCs, B-cell-depleted T cells, or T cells provided the cDNA or gDNA that made up the material.

V lost 4 bases to trimming and J lost 12 bases; unmatched junction nucleotides: 12. Germline lookup yields CDR1 SEHNR and CDR2 FQNEAQ (reference sequence). The CDR3 spans 15 residues. This table comes from immunoSEQ multiplex PCR, and its TCRdb copy is limited to in-frame clones, with some not included. The sample lists roughly 360,000 clones, roughly 88% occurring once. Sequencing used PBMCs or T cells enriched from blood (not recorded which). The receptor's source is a woman in her twenties or thirties with acute COVID-19. The rearrangement links TRBV7-9 to TRBJ2-7; 13 nucleotides line up with TRBD2. CDR3 protein: CASSSTTGTSGTTYF. The CDR3 region has the DNA TGTGCCAGCAGCTCAACCACCGGGACTAGCGGGACAACGTACTTC.